This T cell receptor (beta chain) is from a study of PD-L1 blockade in urothelial cancer. Data came from immunoSEQ multiplex PCR; TCRdb stores just in-frame clones and leaves some out. The table lists about 74,000 clones, around 90% of them singletons. Time point here: pretreatment peripheral blood. As for this clone: Antigen unknown.

Study-level findings and limits: At 3 weeks on treatment, tumor-associated clones expanded more with durable benefit. Pretreatment TCR clonality in blood under the median foretold superior survival.

Trimming cost V 4 bases and J 6 bases, with 19 bases left between them. This CDR3 is built from 16 residues. Per germline, CDR1 SGHTA and CDR2 FQGTGA. V usage is TRBV7-3 and J usage is TRBJ2-1, with D possibly matching TRBD1 (6 bases). The receptor was isolated from a man aged 70 or older with urothelial cancer. The sequencing used PBMCs, collected around atezolizumab (anti-PD-L1) treatment. In DNA, the CDR3 is TGTGCCAGCAGCTCCCGGACGACAGGAATCGTCAATGAGCAGTTCTTC. Residues: CASSSRTTGIVNEQFF.